A selection of T cell receptor beta chains follows, all from one sample in a study of T-cell reconstitution after alpha-beta-depleted transplantation in children. MiXCR, applied by TCRdb to the PCR reads, yields one record per CDR3 protein. The sample yields about 110,000 distinct CDR3 sequences, 5% to 8% seen once. Sequenced material: PBMCs, mostly from graft donor cells, taken 360 days after TCRalphabeta/CD19-depleted stem cell transplant. These receptors originate from a male patient under 10 years old who had a stem cell transplant for acute lymphoblastic leukemia, so the T cells may come from the graft donor. Each CDR3 is given with its conserved first and last residue. The order of the fields is clone size, J gene, D gene, V gene, CDR3 DNA, CDR3 protein. A D gene is named only where the DNA matches it firmly. Size is stated for part of the rows, as once, few or many counts, or as a class when the clone is expanded.

clone size: .
J gene: TRBJ1-2
D gene: .
V gene: TRBV2
CDR3 DNA: TGTGCCAGCAGTGACCAGGGAGACTATGGCTACACCTTC
CDR3 protein: CASSDQGDYGYTF

clone size: many
J gene: TRBJ2-1
D gene: TRBD1
V gene: TRBV5-1
CDR3 DNA: TGCGCCAGCAGTTTTCGACAGGGGGCCTACAATGAGCAGTTCTTC
CDR3 protein: CASSFRQGAYNEQFF

clone size: few
J gene: TRBJ1-5
D gene: TRBD1
V gene: TRBV4-2
CDR3 DNA: TGTGCCAGCAGCCAAGAAGGGGGCAGCAATCAGCCCCAGCATTTT
CDR3 protein: CASSQEGGSNQPQHF

clone size: many
J gene: TRBJ2-7
D gene: .
V gene: TRBV28
CDR3 DNA: TGTGCCAGCAGTTTCAGGGAGTACAACGAGCAGTACTTC
CDR3 protein: CASSFREYNEQYF

clone size: many
J gene: TRBJ2-1
D gene: .
V gene: TRBV7-2
CDR3 DNA: TGTGCCAGCAGCTTAGTAGACAATGAGCAGTTCTTC
CDR3 protein: CASSLVDNEQFF

clone size: many
J gene: TRBJ2-6
D gene: .
V gene: TRBV28
CDR3 DNA: TGTGCCAGCAGTTTCCAGGGGGGGGCCAACGTCCTGACTTTC
CDR3 protein: CASSFQGGANVLTF

clone size: few
J gene: TRBJ2-6
D gene: .
V gene: TRBV7-2
CDR3 DNA: TGTGCCAGCAGCTTAGAACCCGGGGCCAACGTCCTGACTTTC
CDR3 protein: CASSLEPGANVLTF

clone size: many
J gene: TRBJ1-1
D gene: TRBD1
V gene: TRBV12-3/TRBV12-4
CDR3 DNA: TGTGCCAGCAGTTTACGGGACAGTCCAACGAACACTGAAGCTTTCTTT
CDR3 protein: CASSLRDSPTNTEAFF

clone size: many
J gene: TRBJ1-1
D gene: .
V gene: TRBV5-4
CDR3 DNA: TGTGCCAGCAGCTCCGGTTCGAACACTGAAGCTTTCTTT
CDR3 protein: CASSSGSNTEAFF

clone size: many
J gene: TRBJ2-1
D gene: .
V gene: TRBV15
CDR3 DNA: TGTGCCACCAGCAGTGACTCCTACAATGAGCAGTTCTTC
CDR3 protein: CATSSDSYNEQFF

clone size: few
J gene: TRBJ1-5
D gene: TRBD1
V gene: TRBV20-1
CDR3 DNA: TGCAGTGCAGGACAGGGTATCAATCAGCCCCAGCATTTT
CDR3 protein: CSAGQGINQPQHF

clone size: .
J gene: TRBJ1-1
D gene: TRBD1
V gene: TRBV20-1
CDR3 DNA: TGCAGTGTTTGGACAGGCACTGAAGCTTTCTTT
CDR3 protein: CSVWTGTEAFF